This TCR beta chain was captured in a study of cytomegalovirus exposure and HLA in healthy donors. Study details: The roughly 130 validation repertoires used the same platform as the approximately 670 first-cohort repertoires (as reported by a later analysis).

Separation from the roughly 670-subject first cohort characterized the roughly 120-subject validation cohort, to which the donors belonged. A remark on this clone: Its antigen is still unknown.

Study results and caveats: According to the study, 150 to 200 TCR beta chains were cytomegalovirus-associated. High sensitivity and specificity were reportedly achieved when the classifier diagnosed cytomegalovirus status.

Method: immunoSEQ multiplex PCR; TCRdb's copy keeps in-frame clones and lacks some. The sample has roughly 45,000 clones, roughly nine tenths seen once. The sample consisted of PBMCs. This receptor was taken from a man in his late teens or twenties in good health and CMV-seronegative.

Here the CDR3 reads CASRKADRDLHGYTF. The CDR3 DNA sequence: TGTGCCAGCAGGAAAGCGGACAGGGACCTCCATGGCTACACCTTC. The chain uses TRBV6-1 and TRBJ1-2, with 8 bases fitting TRBD1. The trim removed 6 bases at V and 6 bases at J, leaving 12 bases unmatched. The germline gives CDR1 MNHNS, CDR2 SASEGT. This CDR3 has 15 amino acids.